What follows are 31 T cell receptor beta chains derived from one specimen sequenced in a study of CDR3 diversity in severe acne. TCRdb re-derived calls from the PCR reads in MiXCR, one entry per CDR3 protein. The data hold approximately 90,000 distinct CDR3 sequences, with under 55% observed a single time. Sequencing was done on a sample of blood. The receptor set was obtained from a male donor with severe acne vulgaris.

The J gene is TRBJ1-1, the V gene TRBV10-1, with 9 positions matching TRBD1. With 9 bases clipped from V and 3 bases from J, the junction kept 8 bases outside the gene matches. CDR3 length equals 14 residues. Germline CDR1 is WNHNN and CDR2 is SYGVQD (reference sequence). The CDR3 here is CARARTGDHTEAFF. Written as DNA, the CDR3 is TGCGCCAGGGCTCGGACAGGGGATCACACTGAAGCTTTCTTT.

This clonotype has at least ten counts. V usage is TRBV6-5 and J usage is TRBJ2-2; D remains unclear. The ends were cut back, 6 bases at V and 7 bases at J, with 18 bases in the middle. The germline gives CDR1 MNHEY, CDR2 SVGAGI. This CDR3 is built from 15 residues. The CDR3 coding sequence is TGTGCCAGCAGGGAAGCAGGAGCCAGGAACGGGGAGCTGTTTTTT. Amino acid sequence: CASREAGARNGELFF.

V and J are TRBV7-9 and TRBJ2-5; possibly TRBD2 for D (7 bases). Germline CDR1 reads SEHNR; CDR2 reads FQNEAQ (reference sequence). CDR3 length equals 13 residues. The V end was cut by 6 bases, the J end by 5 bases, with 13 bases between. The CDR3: CASSFGGRETQYF. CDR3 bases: TGTGCCAGCAGTTTCGGGGGGCGGGAGACCCAGTACTTC.

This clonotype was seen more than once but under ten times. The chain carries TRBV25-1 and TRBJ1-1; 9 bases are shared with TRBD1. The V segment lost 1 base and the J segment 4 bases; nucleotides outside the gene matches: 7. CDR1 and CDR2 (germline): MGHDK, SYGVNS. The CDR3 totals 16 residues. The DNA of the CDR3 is TGTGCCAGCAGTGAATCCGGGACAGGGAGGGTCACTGAAGCTTTCTTT. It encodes CASSESGTGRVTEAFF.

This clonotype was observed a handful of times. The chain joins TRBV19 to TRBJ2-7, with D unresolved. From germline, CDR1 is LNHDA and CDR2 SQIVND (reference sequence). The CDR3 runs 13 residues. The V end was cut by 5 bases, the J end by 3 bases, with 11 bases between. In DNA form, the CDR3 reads TGTGCCAGTAGTCCGACGGTAAACTACGAGCAGTACTTC. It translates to CASSPTVNYEQYF.

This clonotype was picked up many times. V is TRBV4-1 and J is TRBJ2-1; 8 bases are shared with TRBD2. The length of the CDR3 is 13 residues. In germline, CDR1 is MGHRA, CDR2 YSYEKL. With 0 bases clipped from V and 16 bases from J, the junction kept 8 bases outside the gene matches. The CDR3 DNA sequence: TGCGCCAGCAGCCAAGAGATGGGGACTAGTCGTTTCTTC. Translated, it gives CASSQEMGTSRFF.

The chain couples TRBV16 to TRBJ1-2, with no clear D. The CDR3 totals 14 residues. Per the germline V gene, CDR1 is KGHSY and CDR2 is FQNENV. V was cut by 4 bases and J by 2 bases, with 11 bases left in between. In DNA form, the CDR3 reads TGTGCCAGCAGCCCCGTTGGCCCAAACTATGGCTACACCTTC. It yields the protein CASSPVGPNYGYTF.

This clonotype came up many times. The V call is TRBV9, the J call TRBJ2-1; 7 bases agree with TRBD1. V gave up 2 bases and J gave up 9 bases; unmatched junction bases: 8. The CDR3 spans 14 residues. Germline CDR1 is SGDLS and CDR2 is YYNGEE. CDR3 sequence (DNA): TGTGCCAGCAGCGTCGCATACAGGGGTGGTGAGCAGTTCTTC. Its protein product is CASSVAYRGGEQFF.

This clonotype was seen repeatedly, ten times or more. CDR3 protein: CAISGGKTSGGLQETQYF. The CDR3 region has the DNA TGTGCCATCAGTGGCGGGAAGACTAGCGGGGGGTTGCAAGAGACCCAGTACTTC. V usage is TRBV10-3 and J usage is TRBJ2-5, with 13 bases matching TRBD2. CDR1 and CDR2 from the germline V gene are ENHRY and SYGVKD. The trim removed 4 bases at V and 2 bases at J, leaving 10 bases unmatched. This CDR3 is built from 18 residues.

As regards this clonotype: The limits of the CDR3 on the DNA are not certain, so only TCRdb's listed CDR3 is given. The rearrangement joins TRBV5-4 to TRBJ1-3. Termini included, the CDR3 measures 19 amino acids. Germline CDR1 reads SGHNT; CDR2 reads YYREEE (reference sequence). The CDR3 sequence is CASSFYICSVITAGNTIYF.

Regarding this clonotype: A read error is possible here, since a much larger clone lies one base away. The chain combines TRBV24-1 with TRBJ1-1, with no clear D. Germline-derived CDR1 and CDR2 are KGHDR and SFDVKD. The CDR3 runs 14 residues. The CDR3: CATSDSYMNTEALF. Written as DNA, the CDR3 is TGTGCCACCAGTGATTCTTACATGAACACTGAAGCTCTCTTT.

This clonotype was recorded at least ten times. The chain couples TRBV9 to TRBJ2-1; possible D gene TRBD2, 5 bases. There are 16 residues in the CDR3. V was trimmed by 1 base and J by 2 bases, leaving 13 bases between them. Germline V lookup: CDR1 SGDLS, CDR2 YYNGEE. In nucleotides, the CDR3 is TGTGCCAGCAGCGTACGGGGAACTCCCCCCTACAATGAGCAGTTCTTC. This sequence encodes CASSVRGTPPYNEQFF.

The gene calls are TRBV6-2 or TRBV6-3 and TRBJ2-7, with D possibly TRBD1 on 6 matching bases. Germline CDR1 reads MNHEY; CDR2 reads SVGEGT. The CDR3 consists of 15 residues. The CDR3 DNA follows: TGTGCCAGCGGTTACTCGCCGGGACACTCCTACGAGCAGTACGTC. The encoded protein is CASGYSPGHSYEQYV.

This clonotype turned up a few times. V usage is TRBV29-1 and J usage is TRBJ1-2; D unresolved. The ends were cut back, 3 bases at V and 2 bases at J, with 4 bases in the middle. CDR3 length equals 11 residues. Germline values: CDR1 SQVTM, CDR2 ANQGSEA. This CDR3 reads CSVELNYGYTF. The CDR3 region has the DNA TGCAGCGTTGAGTTGAACTATGGCTACACCTTC.

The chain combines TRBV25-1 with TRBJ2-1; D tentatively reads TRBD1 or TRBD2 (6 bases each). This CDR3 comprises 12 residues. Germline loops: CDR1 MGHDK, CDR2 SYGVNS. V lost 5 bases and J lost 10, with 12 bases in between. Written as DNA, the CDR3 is TGTGCCAGCAGTCAAAGAGGGGGGGAGCAGTTCTTC. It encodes CASSQRGGEQFF.

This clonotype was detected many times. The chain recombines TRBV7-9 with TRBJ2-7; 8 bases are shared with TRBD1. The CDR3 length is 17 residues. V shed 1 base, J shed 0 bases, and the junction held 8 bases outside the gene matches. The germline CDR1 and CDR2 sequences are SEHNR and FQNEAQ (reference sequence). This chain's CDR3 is CASSLVGQGPSSYEQYF. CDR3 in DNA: TGTGCCAGCAGCTTAGTCGGACAGGGCCCAAGCTCCTACGAGCAGTACTTC.

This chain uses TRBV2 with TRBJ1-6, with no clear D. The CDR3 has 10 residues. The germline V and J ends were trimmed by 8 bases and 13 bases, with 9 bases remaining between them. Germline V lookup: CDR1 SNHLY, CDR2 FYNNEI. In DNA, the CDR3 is TGTGCCAGCCAGGCTTGGCCCCTCCACTTT. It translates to CASQAWPLHF. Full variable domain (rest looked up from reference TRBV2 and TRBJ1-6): EPEVTQTPSHQVTQMGQEVILRCVPISNHLYFYWYRQILGQKVEFLVSFYNNEISEKSEIFDDQFSVERPDGSNFTLKIRSTKLEDSAMYFCASQAWPLHFGNGTRLTVT.

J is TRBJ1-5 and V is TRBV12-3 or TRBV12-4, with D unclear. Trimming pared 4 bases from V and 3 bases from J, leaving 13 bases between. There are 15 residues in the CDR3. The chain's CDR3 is CASSYSPAYNQPQHF. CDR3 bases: TGTGCCAGCAGTTACTCCCCAGCCTACAATCAGCCCCAGCATTTT.

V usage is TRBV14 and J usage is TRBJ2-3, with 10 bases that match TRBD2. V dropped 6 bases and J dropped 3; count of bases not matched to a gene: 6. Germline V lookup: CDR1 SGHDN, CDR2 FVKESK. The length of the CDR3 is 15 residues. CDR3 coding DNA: TGTGCCAGCAGTTACGGGACTAGCGATACAGATACGCAGTATTTT. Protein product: CASSYGTSDTDTQYF.

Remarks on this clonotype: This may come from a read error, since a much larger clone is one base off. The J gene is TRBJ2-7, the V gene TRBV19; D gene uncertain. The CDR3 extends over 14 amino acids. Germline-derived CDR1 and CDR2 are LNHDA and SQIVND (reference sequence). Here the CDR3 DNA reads TGTGCCAGTACCCAAGAGGTGGGGTCCTGCGAGCAGTACTTC. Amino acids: CASTQEVGSCEQYF. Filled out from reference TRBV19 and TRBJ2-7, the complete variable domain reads DGGITQSPKYLFRKEGQNVTLSCEQNLNHDAMYWYRQDPGQGLRLIYYSQIVNDFQKGDIAEGYSVSREKKESFPLTVTSAQKNPTAFYLCASTQEVGSCEQYFGPGTRLTVT.

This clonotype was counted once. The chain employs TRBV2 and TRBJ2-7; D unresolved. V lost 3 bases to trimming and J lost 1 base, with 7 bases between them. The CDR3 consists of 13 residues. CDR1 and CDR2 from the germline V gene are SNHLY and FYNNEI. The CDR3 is CASSDVPSYEQYF. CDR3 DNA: TGTGCCAGCAGTGACGTACCGTCCTACGAGCAGTACTTC.

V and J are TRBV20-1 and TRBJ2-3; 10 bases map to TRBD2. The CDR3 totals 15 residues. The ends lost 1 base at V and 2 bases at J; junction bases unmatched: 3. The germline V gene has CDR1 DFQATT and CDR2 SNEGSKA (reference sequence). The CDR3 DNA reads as TGCAGTGCTAGAGGGACTAGCGGAGACACAGATACGCAGTATTTT. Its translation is CSARGTSGDTDTQYF.

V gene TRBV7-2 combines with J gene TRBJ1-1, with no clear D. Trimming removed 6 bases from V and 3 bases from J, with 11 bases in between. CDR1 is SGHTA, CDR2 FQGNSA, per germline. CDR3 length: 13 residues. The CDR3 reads CASSWGGYTEAFF. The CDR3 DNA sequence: TGTGCCAGCAGTTGGGGAGGGTACACTGAAGCTTTCTTT.

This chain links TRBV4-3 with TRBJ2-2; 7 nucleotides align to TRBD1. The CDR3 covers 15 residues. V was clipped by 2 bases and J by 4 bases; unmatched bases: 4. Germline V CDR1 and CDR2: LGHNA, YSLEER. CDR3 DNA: TGCGCCAGCAGCCAATTTTGGGACAGCACCGGGGAGCTGTTTTTT. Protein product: CASSQFWDSTGELFF.

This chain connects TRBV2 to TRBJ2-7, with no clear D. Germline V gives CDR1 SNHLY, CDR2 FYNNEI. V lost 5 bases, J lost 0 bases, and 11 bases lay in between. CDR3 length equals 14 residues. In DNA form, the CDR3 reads TGTGCCAGCAGTACGGCAGCAGACTCCTACGAGCAGTACTTC. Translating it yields CASSTAADSYEQYF.

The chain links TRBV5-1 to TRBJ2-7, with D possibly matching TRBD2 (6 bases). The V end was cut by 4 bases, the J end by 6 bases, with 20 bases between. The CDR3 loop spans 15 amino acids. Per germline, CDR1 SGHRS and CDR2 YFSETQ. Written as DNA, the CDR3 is TGCGCCAGCAGCGAATCTCGGGGGTTACGTCGCGAGCAGTACTTC. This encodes CASSESRGLRREQYF.

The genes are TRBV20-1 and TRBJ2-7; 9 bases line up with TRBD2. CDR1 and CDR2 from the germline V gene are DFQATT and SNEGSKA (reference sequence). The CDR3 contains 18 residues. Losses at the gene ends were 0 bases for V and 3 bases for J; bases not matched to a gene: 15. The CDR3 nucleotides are TGCAGTGCTAGAGATTATGCTAGCGGGAACGCCAAACTCTACGAGCAGTACTTC. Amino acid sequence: CSARDYASGNAKLYEQYF.

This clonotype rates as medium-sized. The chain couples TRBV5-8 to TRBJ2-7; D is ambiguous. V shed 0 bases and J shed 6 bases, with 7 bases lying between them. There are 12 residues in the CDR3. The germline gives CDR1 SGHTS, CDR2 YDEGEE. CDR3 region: CASSLEVGEQYF. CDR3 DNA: TGTGCCAGCAGCTTGGAGGTAGGCGAGCAGTACTTC.

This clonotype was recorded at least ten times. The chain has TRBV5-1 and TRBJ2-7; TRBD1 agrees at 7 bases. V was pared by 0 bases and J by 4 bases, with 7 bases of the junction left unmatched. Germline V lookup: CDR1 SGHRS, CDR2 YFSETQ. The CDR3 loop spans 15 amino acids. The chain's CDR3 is CASSLDGKQGYEQYF. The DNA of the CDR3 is TGCGCCAGCAGCTTGGACGGGAAACAGGGGTACGAGCAGTACTTC.

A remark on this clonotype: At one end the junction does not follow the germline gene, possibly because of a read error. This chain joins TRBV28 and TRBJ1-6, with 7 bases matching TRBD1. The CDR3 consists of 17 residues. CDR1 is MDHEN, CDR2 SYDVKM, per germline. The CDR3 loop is CASSLGQESSYKSPLHF. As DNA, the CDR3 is TGTGCCAGCAGTTTAGGACAGGAGAGCTCCTATAAATCACCCCTCCACTTT. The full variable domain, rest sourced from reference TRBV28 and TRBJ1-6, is DVKVTQSSRYLVKRTGEKVFLECVQDMDHENMFWYRQDPGLGLRLIYFSYDVKMKEKGDIPEGYSVSREKKERFSLILESASTNQTSMYLCASSLGQESSYKSPLHFGNGTRLTVT.

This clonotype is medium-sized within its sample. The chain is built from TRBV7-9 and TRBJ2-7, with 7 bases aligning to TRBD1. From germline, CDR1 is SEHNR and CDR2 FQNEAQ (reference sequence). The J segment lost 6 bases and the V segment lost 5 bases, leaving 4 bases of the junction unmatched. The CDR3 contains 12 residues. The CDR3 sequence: CASSDTGAEQYF. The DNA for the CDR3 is TGTGCCAGCAGCGATACAGGGGCCGAGCAGTACTTC.